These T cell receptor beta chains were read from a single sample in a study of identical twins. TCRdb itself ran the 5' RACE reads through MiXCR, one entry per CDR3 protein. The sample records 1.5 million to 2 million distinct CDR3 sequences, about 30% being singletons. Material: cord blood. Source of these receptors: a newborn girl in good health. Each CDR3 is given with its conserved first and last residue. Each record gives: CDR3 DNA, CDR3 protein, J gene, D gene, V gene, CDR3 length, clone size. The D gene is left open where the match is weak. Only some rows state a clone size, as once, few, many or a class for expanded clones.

CDR3nt: TGCAGTGCTAGAGTCCCCCCGGGGCTCACAGATACGCAGTATTTT
CDR3aa: CSARVPPGLTDTQYF
j_gene: TRBJ2-3
d_gene: NA
v_gene: TRBV20-1
len: 15
abundance: NA

CDR3nt: TGCAGTGCTAGTGGCGGGGGGGCGCTAGAGCAGTACTTC
CDR3aa: CSASGGGALEQYF
j_gene: TRBJ2-7
d_gene: TRBD2
v_gene: TRBV20-1
len: 13
abundance: NA

CDR3nt: TGTGCCAGCAGCTTTTTAGGACAGATTTTAAACACCATATATTTT
CDR3aa: CASSFLGQILNTIYF
j_gene: TRBJ1-3
d_gene: NA
v_gene: TRBV7-2
len: 15
abundance: NA

CDR3nt: TGCAGTGCTAGGATGAGCGGGGGGGCAGATACGCAGTATTTT
CDR3aa: CSARMSGGADTQYF
j_gene: TRBJ2-3
d_gene: TRBD2
v_gene: TRBV20-1
len: 14
abundance: few

CDR3nt: TGTGCCAGCAGCAAAGAGGCTCGGACTAGCGGCGAAGAGACCCAGTACTTC
CDR3aa: CASSKEARTSGEETQYF
j_gene: TRBJ2-5
d_gene: NA
v_gene: TRBV21-1
len: 17
abundance: few

CDR3nt: TGTGCCAGCAGCTTGGAGGCAGGAACTAACTATGGCTACACCTTC
CDR3aa: CASSLEAGTNYGYTF
j_gene: TRBJ1-2
d_gene: NA
v_gene: TRBV5-5
len: 15
abundance: NA

CDR3nt: TGTGCCAGCAGGGGACTAGCGGGGGAGACTTCCTACAATGAGCAGTACTTC
CDR3aa: CASRGLAGETSYNEQYF
j_gene: TRBJ2-7
d_gene: TRBD2
v_gene: TRBV12-3/TRBV12-4
len: 17
abundance: NA

CDR3nt: TGTGCCAGCAGCCGACATCGAGCGGGAGGTCCTAAAAGAAACAATGAGCAGTTCTTC
CDR3aa: CASSRHRAGGPKRNNEQFF
j_gene: TRBJ2-1
d_gene: TRBD2
v_gene: TRBV11-2
len: 19
abundance: NA

CDR3nt: TGTGCCAGCAGTGAAATGGGACAGGAGCAGTACTTC
CDR3aa: CASSEMGQEQYF
j_gene: TRBJ2-7
d_gene: TRBD1
v_gene: TRBV2
len: 12
abundance: NA

CDR3nt: TGCGCCAGCAGCTTGGGAAGCGGGAGGAGAGGGAATGAGCAGTTCTTC
CDR3aa: CASSLGSGRRGNEQFF
j_gene: TRBJ2-1
d_gene: TRBD2
v_gene: TRBV5-1
len: 16
abundance: few

CDR3nt: TGTGCCAGCAGTTTATTGCTGGCGGCGGGAGAGCACTACGAGCAGTACTTC
CDR3aa: CASSLLLAAGEHYEQYF
j_gene: TRBJ2-7
d_gene: TRBD2
v_gene: TRBV28
len: 17
abundance: few

CDR3nt: TGTGCCAGCAGAAGAAACCGGGACTTACAAGAGACCCAGTACTTC
CDR3aa: CASRRNRDLQETQYF
j_gene: TRBJ2-5
d_gene: NA
v_gene: TRBV27
len: 15
abundance: NA

CDR3nt: TGTGCCAGCAGTTTGGGACAGGGGTTCGCGAACTATGGCTACACCTTC
CDR3aa: CASSLGQGFANYGYTF
j_gene: TRBJ1-2
d_gene: TRBD1
v_gene: TRBV28
len: 16
abundance: NA

CDR3nt: TGTGCCAGCAGCCTAGACGGCAGGAGGTCCCCTGAGTGGAATGGCTACACCTTC
CDR3aa: CASSLDGRRSPEWNGYTF
j_gene: TRBJ1-2
d_gene: NA
v_gene: TRBV7-2
len: 18
abundance: NA

CDR3nt: TGTGCCAGCATAGGACAGCCGTATAGCAATCAGCCCCAGCATTTT
CDR3aa: CASIGQPYSNQPQHF
j_gene: TRBJ1-5
d_gene: NA
v_gene: TRBV6-6
len: 15
abundance: few

CDR3nt: TGCAGCGTTCATGGGCAGGGGGCAAGGGGCTACACCTTC
CDR3aa: CSVHGQGARGYTF
j_gene: TRBJ1-2
d_gene: TRBD1
v_gene: TRBV29-1
len: 13
abundance: many

CDR3nt: TGTGCCATCAGTGAGGGGTTCATCCAAGAGACCCAGTACTTC
CDR3aa: CAISEGFIQETQYF
j_gene: TRBJ2-5
d_gene: NA
v_gene: TRBV10-3
len: 14
abundance: NA